This note documents a single T cell receptor beta chain sequence. Its antigen is not identified. Some clones are missing from TCRdb's copy, which holds only in-frame ones; the method was immunoSEQ multiplex PCR. The sample holds 65,000 to 75,000 clones; more than 75% are singletons and the top ten take over 0.4%. The data were taken from a study of OX40 agonist ivuxolimab in advanced cancers. General study points: Compared with others, partial responders at 0.1-3.0 mg/kg displayed clonal expansion among the lowest. Blood T cells, both CD4+ and CD8+, expanded clonally by week 6 at 0.1 to 3.0 mg/kg.

Germline lookup yields CDR1 LGHNT and CDR2 FRNRAP. The CDR3 has 19 amino acids. With 1 base removed from V and 0 bases from J, the gap between germline ends came to 20 bases. V is TRBV12-5 and J is TRBJ2-3; D remains unclear. The clonotype comes from an adult with an advanced solid tumor such as melanoma, head and neck, liver or kidney cancer. The material was CD4+ or CD8+ T cells sorted from blood, obtained in a trial of the OX40 agonist ivuxolimab. CDR3 nucleotides: TGTGCTAGTGGTTTGGCCCCCTTATTAGGGTCTTCTAGCACAGATACGCAGTATTTT. This gives the protein CASGLAPLLGSSSTDTQYF.